This T cell receptor beta chain comes out of a study of T cell responses to AZD1222 COVID-19 vaccine. Second-dose recipients at about 4 or about 12 weeks were treated as one pooled group. Points on this clone: What it binds is not known.

Sequenced by immunoSEQ multiplex PCR; TCRdb stores in-frame clones only, minus some. The data hold approximately 89,000 clones, with around nine tenths observed a single time. Study-wide results and caveats: The repertoires were collected only after the peak T cell response. Donors in the cohort were predominantly white British and more often female, and clonal diversity was possibly underestimated.

CDR1 is MRHNA and CDR2 is SNTAGT in the germline V gene. V dropped 0 bases and J dropped 7 bases, with 13 bases sitting between them. The CDR3 has 15 amino acids. The chain has TRBV6-4 and TRBJ1-5, with a possible D match to TRBD1 (5 bases). This specimen consisted of peripheral blood, obtained 28 days after the second AZD1222 dose. The receptor comes from an adult who received the AZD1222 COVID-19 vaccine. The CDR3 loop reads CASSDSTGTPQPQHF. The CDR3 DNA reads TGTGCCAGCAGTGACTCAACCGGGACCCCCCAGCCCCAGCATTTT.